The 23 T cell receptor beta chains below were found in one sample sequenced in a study of T cell repertoires in cytomegalovirus infection. No antigens are known for them. TCRdb ran MiXCR on the reads and lists one entry per CDR3 protein. The top ten clones hold approximately 90% of a sample with 40,000 to 55,000 distinct CDR3 sequences, about a fifth of them seen once. Specimen: CD8+ T cells from cultured PBMCs, collected from culture after CMV antigen stimulation. These receptor sequences come from a human donor in good health (CMV status not recorded). Some clones in this sample may be carry-over from other donors' samples.

This sequence joins TRBV11-2 and TRBJ2-7; 9 nucleotides align to TRBD1. The CDR3 is 14 residues long. Germline CDR1 is SGHAT and CDR2 is FQNNGV. After removal of 4 bases from V and 3 bases from J, the junction contained 4 bases not matched to a gene. CDR3 loop: CASSSRDRVYEQYF. The CDR3 DNA reads as TGTGCCAGCAGCTCCCGGGACAGGGTCTACGAGCAGTACTTC.

The V call is TRBV6-5, the J call TRBJ2-7; D possibly corresponds to TRBD2 (6 bases). This CDR3 comprises 15 residues. Germline V lookup: CDR1 MNHEY, CDR2 SVGAGI. The V and J ends lost 6 bases and 0 bases respectively, with 15 bases between them. The CDR3 reads CASRPSWGDSYEQYF. The CDR3 bases are TGTGCCAGCAGGCCCTCCTGGGGGGACTCCTACGAGCAGTACTTC.

The sample holds a few counts of this clonotype. The rearrangement joins TRBV25-1 to TRBJ1-1; no clear D. The germline V gene encodes CDR1 MGHDK and CDR2 SYGVNS. V was trimmed by 1 base and J by 0 bases, leaving 3 bases between them. The CDR3 length is 13 residues. CDR3 nucleotide sequence: TGTGCCAGCAGTGAATTTCTGAACACTGAAGCTTTCTTT. Its translation is CASSEFLNTEAFF.

This clonotype was detected only a few times. V is TRBV28 and J is TRBJ2-1; D could derive from TRBD1 or TRBD2 (5 bases each). The V gene's germline CDR1 is MDHEN and CDR2 SYDVKM. V lost 2 bases, J lost 10 bases, and 21 bases lay in between. The CDR3 runs 16 residues. Here the CDR3 DNA reads TGTGCCAGCAGTTTAGGCCCGGGACCAGTGGGGTTGGAGCAGTTCTTC. Its translation is CASSLGPGPVGLEQFF.

This clonotype was counted between two and nine times. The rearrangement joins TRBV12-3 or TRBV12-4 to TRBJ2-5; 7 bases agree with TRBD2. The CDR3 is 13 residues long. V shed 5 bases and J 5 bases; nucleotides not matched to a gene: 5. Here the CDR3 DNA reads TGTGCCAGCAGTCCACTAGCGCAGGAGACCCAGTACTTC. This sequence encodes CASSPLAQETQYF.

This clonotype was recorded a few times. The chain uses TRBV7-8 and TRBJ2-1, with D perhaps being TRBD1 or TRBD2 (5 bases each). The CDR3 has 13 amino acids. Germline V gene lookup returns CDR1 SGHVS and CDR2 FQNEAQ. Trimming removed 1 base from V and 8 bases from J, with 9 bases in between. The CDR3, as DNA: TGTGCCAGCAGCTTAGGTAGAGGGGATGAGCAGTTCTTC. Protein: CASSLGRGDEQFF.

A few counts support this clonotype. This rearrangement joins TRBV11-2 to TRBJ2-1, with D possibly TRBD2 on 5 matching bases. Germline CDR1 reads SGHAT; CDR2 reads FQNNGV. V gave up 1 base and J gave up 4 bases, with 14 bases separating them. The CDR3 has 16 amino acids. The CDR3 DNA reads as TGTGCCAGCAGCTTAGGGTCCGGGAAATGGTACAATGAGCAGTTCTTC. Amino acid sequence: CASSLGSGKWYNEQFF. The entire variable domain, with the rest obtained from reference TRBV11-2 and TRBJ2-1, is as follows: EAGVAQSPRYKIIEKRQSVAFWCNPISGHATLYWYQQILGQGPKLLIQFQNNGVVDDSQLPKDRFSAERLKGVDSTLKIQPAKLEDSAVYLCASSLGSGKWYNEQFFGPGTRLTVL.

CDR3 nucleotides: TGTGCCAGCAGCCCAACAAGGTTGGCCTACAATGAGCAGTTCTTC. Translation gives CASSPTRLAYNEQFF. The chain employs TRBV7-2 and TRBJ2-1; D is undetermined. The CDR3 extends over 15 amino acids. CDR1 is SGHTA, CDR2 FQGNSA, per germline. Trimming stripped 5 bases from V and 2 bases from J, with 13 bases between. The full variable domain, its missing parts supplied by reference TRBV7-2 and TRBJ2-1, is GAGVSQSPSNKVTEKGKDVELRCDPISGHTALYWYRQSLGQGLEFLIYFQGNSAPDKSGLPSDRFSAERTGGSVSTLTIQRTQQEDSAVYLCASSPTRLAYNEQFFGPGTRLTVL.

The V and J genes are TRBV7-6 and TRBJ2-1, with TRBD2 matching over 13 bases. The germline CDR1 and CDR2 sequences are SGHVS and FNYEAQ. This CDR3 is built from 15 residues. V trimming: 9 bases; J trimming: 7 bases; junction bases outside the gene matches: 9. The DNA of the CDR3 is TGTGCCAGTCAACTAGCGGGAGGGCCGATGAATGAGCAGTTCTTC. It translates to CASQLAGGPMNEQFF.

This clonotype was seen only a few times. This chain connects TRBV6-6 to TRBJ2-5; 11 nucleotides match TRBD2. The germline CDR1 and CDR2 sequences are MNHNY and SVGAGI (reference sequence). Losses at the gene ends were 0 bases for V and 1 base for J; bases not matched to a gene: 1. The CDR3 runs 16 residues. CDR3 bases: TGTGCCAGCAGTTACTCGCTAGCGGGGGGCCAAGAGACCCAGTACTTC. It is translated as CASSYSLAGGQETQYF.

The rearrangement links TRBV27 to TRBJ2-1; the D gene could be TRBD1 or TRBD2 (6 bases each). The CDR3 runs 15 residues. Germline lookup yields CDR1 MNHEY and CDR2 SMNVEV (reference sequence). Trimming took off 6 bases at V and 4 bases at J, with 16 bases between the two ends. The CDR3 loop reads CASRGGRGAYNEQFF. CDR3 nucleotide sequence: TGTGCCAGCAGGGGGGGCCGCGGGGCATACAATGAGCAGTTCTTC.

A few counts support this clonotype. This CDR3 is CASSLDVNPTQPQHF. The DNA for the CDR3 is TGTGCCAGCAGCTTAGACGTAAACCCTACTCAGCCCCAGCATTTT. V usage is TRBV7-2 and J usage is TRBJ1-5; D is undetermined. The CDR3 spans 15 residues. V lost 1 base and J lost 6, with 13 bases in between. The germline V gene has CDR1 SGHTA and CDR2 FQGNSA. Drawing the rest from reference TRBV7-2 and TRBJ1-5, the complete variable domain is GAGVSQSPSNKVTEKGKDVELRCDPISGHTALYWYRQSLGQGLEFLIYFQGNSAPDKSGLPSDRFSAERTGGSVSTLTIQRTQQEDSAVYLCASSLDVNPTQPQHFGDGTRLSIL.

V gene TRBV15 combines with J gene TRBJ2-3, with D maybe TRBD2 (6 bases). The CDR3 covers 15 residues. Germline-derived CDR1 and CDR2 are LNHNV and YYDKDF (reference sequence). V lost 6 bases and J 6 bases, leaving 19 bases between the germline ends. The CDR3 DNA reads TGTGCCACCAGTAGGCGGGAAGGCAGGTTGGATACGCAGTATTTT. It translates to CATSRREGRLDTQYF.

This sequence joins TRBV27 and TRBJ2-5; D is ambiguous. Germline V CDR1 and CDR2: MNHEY, SMNVEV (reference sequence). CDR3 length: 11 residues. V shed 3 bases and J shed 6 bases, with 5 bases lying between them. CDR3 nucleotide sequence: TGTGCCAGCAGTTTGGGAAAGACCCAGTACTTC. Translated, it gives CASSLGKTQYF.

Many counts were recorded for this clonotype. The V gene is TRBV7-9, the J gene TRBJ1-3; D unclear. The length of the CDR3 is 16 residues. With 1 base removed from V and 1 base from J, the gap between germline ends came to 11 bases. CDR1 and CDR2 from the germline V gene are SEHNR and FQNEAQ (reference sequence). The DNA of the CDR3 is TGTGCCAGCAGCTTAGGGGCCTTACGTTCTGGAAACACCATATATTTT. Translation: CASSLGALRSGNTIYF.

The rearrangement uses TRBV7-4 and TRBJ2-3; D gene ambiguous. Looked up from germline, CDR1 is SGHVT and CDR2 is SQSDAQ. The CDR3 is made up of 16 amino acids. With 4 bases removed from V and 2 bases from J, the gap between germline ends came to 16 bases. CDR3 protein: CASSWTKGPATDTQYF. The DNA for the CDR3 is TGTGCCAGCAGCTGGACCAAAGGACCCGCCACAGATACGCAGTATTTT.

This clonotype was seen repeatedly, ten times or more. This chain connects TRBV11-2 to TRBJ1-1; 7 bases line up with TRBD1. The CDR3 sequence is 12 residues long. V lost 5 bases, J lost 11 bases, and 8 bases stayed unmatched. CDR1 is SGHAT and CDR2 is FQNNGV in the germline V gene. The CDR3 nucleotides read TGTGCCAGCAGCACCGCCAGGGGGGAGGCTTTCTTT. As protein: CASSTARGEAFF.

This clonotype was counted a single time. V is TRBV9 and J is TRBJ2-2, with D tentatively TRBD1 or TRBD2 (5 bases each). Per germline, CDR1 SGDLS and CDR2 YYNGEE. This CDR3 has 18 amino acids. V was trimmed by 1 base and J by 8 bases, leaving 24 bases between them. The CDR3 sequence is CASSVSLQEERTPGELFF. The DNA of the CDR3 is TGTGCCAGCAGCGTATCATTACAGGAGGAACGAACACCAGGGGAGCTGTTTTTT. The whole variable domain, filled in from reference TRBV9 and TRBJ2-2, reads DSGVTQTPKHLITATGQRVTLRCSPRSGDLSVYWYQQSLDQGLQFLIQYYNGEERAKGNILERFSAQQFPDLHSELNLSSLELGDSALYFCASSVSLQEERTPGELFFGEGSRLTVL.

To note about this clonotype: The CDR3 does not end in the conserved phenylalanine or tryptophan, so this is likely a read error. V gene TRBV27 combines with J gene TRBJ1-2; maybe TRBD1 (6 bases). CDR3 length: 15 amino acids. Per the germline V gene, CDR1 is MNHEY and CDR2 is SMNVEV (reference sequence). Trimming took 0 bases from V and 5 from J, leaving 13 bases between them. CDR3 bases: TGTGCCAGCAGTTTATCGAGGGTAGGGGGGTATGGCTACACCTTG. Its translation: CASSLSRVGGYGYTL.

This clonotype was observed many times. This chain joins TRBV7-2 and TRBJ1-1; D is uncertain. CDR1 is SGHTA, CDR2 FQGNSA, per germline. Trimming cost V 4 bases and J 4 bases, with 10 bases left between them. This CDR3 has 13 residues. In nucleotides, the CDR3 is TGTGCCAGCAGCTACACGGAGGGCACTGAAGCTTTCTTT. The encoded protein is CASSYTEGTEAFF.

The chain links TRBV11-2 to TRBJ2-7; 12 bases match TRBD2. This CDR3 has 16 amino acids. The V and J ends lost 4 bases and 2 bases, in that order; junction bases with no gene match: 6. The germline V gene has CDR1 SGHAT and CDR2 FQNNGV. In DNA, the CDR3 is TGTGCCAGCAGCTACCTGACTAGCGGGAGTCCCTACGAGCAGTACTTC. This encodes CASSYLTSGSPYEQYF.

This clonotype was seen only a few times. This rearrangement joins TRBV7-2 to TRBJ2-4; TRBD1 matches 10 bases. This CDR3 contains 16 residues. With V trimmed by 5 bases and J by 4 bases, 8 bases remained unmatched. CDR1 SGHTA and CDR2 FQGNSA come from the germline V gene. CDR3 loop: CASSPGQGRGKNIQYF. The CDR3, as DNA: TGTGCCAGCAGCCCGGGACAGGGGCGAGGTAAAAACATTCAGTACTTC.

The rearrangement uses TRBV7-6 and TRBJ2-7, with 10 positions matching TRBD1. Germline V gene lookup returns CDR1 SGHVS and CDR2 FNYEAQ. This CDR3 is built from 16 residues. V dropped 2 bases and J dropped 0; count of bases not matched to a gene: 4. The CDR3 nucleotides are TGTGCCAGCAGCTTAAGACAGGGGGCGAGCTCCTACGAGCAGTACTTC. It yields the protein CASSLRQGASSYEQYF. Full variable domain (missing parts from reference TRBV7-6 and TRBJ2-7): GAGVSQSPRYKVTKRGQDVALRCDPISGHVSLYWYRQALGQGPEFLTYFNYEAQQDKSGLPNDRFSAERPEGSISTLTIQRTEQRDSAMYRCASSLRQGASSYEQYFGPGTRLTVT.